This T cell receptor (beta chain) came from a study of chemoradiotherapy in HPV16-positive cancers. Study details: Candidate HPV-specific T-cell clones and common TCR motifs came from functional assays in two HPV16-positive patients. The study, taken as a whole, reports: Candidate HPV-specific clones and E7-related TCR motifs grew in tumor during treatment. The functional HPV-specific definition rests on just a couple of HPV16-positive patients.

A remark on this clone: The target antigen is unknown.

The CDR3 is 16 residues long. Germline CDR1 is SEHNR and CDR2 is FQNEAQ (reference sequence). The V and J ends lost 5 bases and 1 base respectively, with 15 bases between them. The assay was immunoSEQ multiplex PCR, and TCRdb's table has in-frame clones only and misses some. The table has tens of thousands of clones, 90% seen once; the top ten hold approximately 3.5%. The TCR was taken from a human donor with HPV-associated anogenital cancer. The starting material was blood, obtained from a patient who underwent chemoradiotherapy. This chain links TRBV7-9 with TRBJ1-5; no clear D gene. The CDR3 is CASSTWPAASNQPQHF. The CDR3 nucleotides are TGTGCCAGCAGCACCTGGCCGGCAGCAAGCAATCAGCCCCAGCATTTT. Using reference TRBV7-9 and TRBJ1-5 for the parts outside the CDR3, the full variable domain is DTGVSQNPRHKITKRGQNVTFRCDPISEHNRLYWYRQTLGQGPEFLTYFQNEAQLEKSRLLSDRFSAERPKGSFSTLEIQRTEQGDSAMYLCASSTWPAASNQPQHFGDGTRLSIL.